The 30 T cell receptor beta chains in this list originate from one sample, sequenced in a study of shared clonotypes between healthy human individuals. Here immunoSEQ multiplex PCR was the method, and the copy in TCRdb shows in-frame clones only, minus some. This table has approximately 2.5 million clones, approximately 93% appearing once. Material for sequencing was naive CD4+ T cells from PBMCs. Specified subset: CD45RA+ positively selected. The source is a man aged 18 to 29 in good health. Some clones in this sample may be carry-over from other donors' samples.

V usage is TRBV18 and J usage is TRBJ1-5; TRBD1 is a possible D gene (5 bases). CDR1 KGHSH and CDR2 LQKENI come from the germline V gene. Deletions cut 5 bases from V and 6 bases from J, with 14 bases between. The CDR3 totals 14 residues. CDR3 DNA: TGTGCCAGCTCATCAGGACATTTTAGTCAGCCCCAGCATTTT. It yields the protein CASSSGHFSQPQHF.

The chain employs TRBV28 and TRBJ2-2, with D perhaps TRBD2 (5 bases). The CDR3 loop spans 14 amino acids. Germline CDR1 is MDHEN and CDR2 is SYDVKM. Between the trimmed V and J ends, which lost 6 bases and 4 bases, there was a span of 12 bases. The CDR3 spells CASRRDWGTGELFF. The CDR3 nucleotides are TGTGCCAGCAGGAGGGATTGGGGCACCGGGGAGCTGTTTTTT.

V usage is TRBV27 and J usage is TRBJ2-1, with D perhaps TRBD2 (5 bases). Trimming removed 11 bases from V and 9 bases from J, with 20 bases in between. CDR3 length equals 13 residues. Germline CDR1 and CDR2: MNHEY and SMNVEV (reference sequence). The chain's CDR3 is CAPRGPKSREQFF. The CDR3 DNA follows: TGTGCCCCTCGGGGTCCCAAGTCCCGTGAGCAGTTCTTC.

The chain employs TRBV27 and TRBJ2-4; D may be TRBD1 or TRBD2 (7 bases each). Germline assignment: CDR1 MNHEY and CDR2 SMNVEV (reference sequence). The CDR3 is 15 amino acids. The ends were cut back, 5 bases at V and 6 bases at J, with 17 bases in the middle. In nucleotides, the CDR3 is TGTGCCAGCAGTCCCCGGGGCAGGGGGGGAAACATTCAGTACTTC. It translates to CASSPRGRGGNIQYF.

The genes are TRBV25-1 and TRBJ2-7; TRBD1 agrees at 7 bases. CDR1 is MGHDK and CDR2 is SYGVNS in the germline V gene. With V trimmed by 5 bases and J by 3 bases, 10 bases remained unmatched. This CDR3 spans 15 amino acids. The CDR3 nucleotides are TGTGCCAGCAGTCTCCCGGGACAGACTGACTACGAGCAGTACTTC. This gives the protein CASSLPGQTDYEQYF.

The J gene is TRBJ1-1, the V gene TRBV19; D not certain. CDR1 and CDR2 from the germline V gene are LNHDA and SQIVND (reference sequence). V lost 3 bases and J lost 10, with 12 bases in between. CDR3 length: 12 amino acids. The CDR3, as DNA: TGTGCCAGTAGTATGGGTTTCGGGTCAGCTTTCTTT. It yields the protein CASSMGFGSAFF.

A word on this clone: The same CDR3 also results from other DNA sequences found in this sample. The chain is built from TRBV7-3 and TRBJ2-7; tentative D call: TRBD2 (5 bases). The CDR3 contains 14 residues. The germline CDR1 and CDR2 sequences are SGHTA and FQGTGA. V was shortened by 1 base and J by 3 bases, with 10 bases between the two germline ends. CDR3 bases: TGTGCCAGCAGCTTAAACCCTGGAGGCTACGAGCAGTACTTC. Its protein is CASSLNPGGYEQYF. Full variable domain (rest looked up from reference TRBV7-3 and TRBJ2-7): GAGVSQTPSNKVTEKGKYVELRCDPISGHTALYWYRQSLGQGPEFLIYFQGTGAADDSGLPNDRFFAVRPEGSVSTLKIQRTERGDSAVYLCASSLNPGGYEQYFGPGTRLTVT.

In this sample, this clone turned up a few times. The chain employs TRBV6-5 and TRBJ1-1; no clear D. In germline, CDR1 is MNHEY, CDR2 SVGAGI. This CDR3 region has 15 residues. Deletions cut 2 bases from V and 1 base from J, with 11 bases between. The CDR3 DNA sequence: TGTGCCAGCAGTTACCGGGCAGACCCGAACACTGAAGCTTTCTTT. Protein product: CASSYRADPNTEAFF.

The chain recombines TRBV5-1 with TRBJ2-2; 7 bases are a match to TRBD2. This CDR3 region has 14 residues. The germline V gene has CDR1 SGHRS and CDR2 YFSETQ. Trimming took 4 bases from V and 4 from J; bases not matched to a gene: 4. The CDR3 is CASSQGGFTGELFF. The CDR3 bases are TGCGCCAGCAGCCAGGGAGGGTTCACCGGGGAGCTGTTTTTT.

The V and J genes are TRBV5-4 and TRBJ1-2; D is uncertain. This CDR3 comprises 15 residues. The V gene lost 0 bases and the J gene lost 1 base, with 10 bases spanning the gap. In germline, CDR1 is SGHNT, CDR2 YYREEE (reference sequence). The CDR3 DNA reads TGTGCCAGCAGCTTGGACCCGCCTATTAACTATGGCTACACCTTC. The encoded protein is CASSLDPPINYGYTF. The full variable domain, with the rest looked up from reference TRBV5-4 and TRBJ1-2, is ETGVTQSPTHLIKTRGQQVTLRCSSQSGHNTVSWYQQALGQGPQFIFQYYREEENGRGNFPPRFSGLQFPNYSSELNVNALELDDSALYLCASSLDPPINYGYTFGSGTRLTVV.

Concerning this clone: Other DNA sequences of this sample code for an identical CDR3. The V call is TRBV28, the J call TRBJ1-6, with D hard to call. Germline V lookup: CDR1 MDHEN, CDR2 SYDVKM. This CDR3 comprises 12 residues. Trimming shortened V by 4 bases and J by 10 bases, and 8 bases separated the two germline ends. The CDR3 coding sequence is TGTGCCAGCAGTTCGCCGTCATCACCCCTCCACTTT. As protein: CASSSPSSPLHF.

V and J are TRBV5-4 and TRBJ1-1; possibly TRBD1 for D (6 bases). The CDR3 totals 16 residues. Trimming removed 4 bases at V and 1 base at J, with 17 bases between. The germline CDR1 and CDR2 sequences are SGHNT and YYREEE (reference sequence). CDR3 sequence reads: CASSRPGAGGNTEAFF. CDR3 bases: TGTGCCAGCAGCCGACCGGGGGCGGGGGGGAACACTGAAGCTTTCTTT.

This clone was observed once. The V call is TRBV5-6, the J call TRBJ2-6; no definite D call. The CDR3 has 15 amino acids. Trimming pared 3 bases from V and 0 bases from J, leaving 7 bases between. CDR1 and CDR2 (germline): SGHDT, YYEEEE. In nucleotides, the CDR3 is TGTGCCAGCAGCTCATACAGCTCTGGGGCCAACGTCCTGACTTTC. Residues: CASSSYSSGANVLTF. Filled out from reference TRBV5-6 and TRBJ2-6, the complete variable domain reads DAGVTQSPTHLIKTRGQQVTLRCSPKSGHDTVSWYQQALGQGPQFIFQYYEEEERQRGNFPDRFSGHQFPNYSSELNVNALLLGDSALYLCASSSYSSGANVLTFGAGSRLTVL.

The V call is TRBV28, the J call TRBJ1-1, with D tentatively TRBD1 (5 bases). Germline assignment: CDR1 MDHEN and CDR2 SYDVKM. V shed 4 bases and J shed 0 bases, with 12 bases lying between them. CDR3 size: 15 residues. The CDR3: CASSSGGKMNTEAFF. The CDR3 coding sequence is TGTGCCAGCAGTTCGGGGGGAAAGATGAACACTGAAGCTTTCTTT.

The chain recombines TRBV7-2 with TRBJ2-7; D might be TRBD2 (5 bases). The germline V and J ends were trimmed by 3 bases and 2 bases, with 20 bases remaining between them. The germline CDR1 and CDR2 sequences are SGHTA and FQGNSA. The CDR3 runs to 17 residues. The CDR3 sequence: CASSFNPFLAQTYEQYF. The CDR3, as DNA: TGTGCCAGCAGCTTCAACCCCTTCCTAGCCCAAACCTACGAGCAGTACTTC.

J is TRBJ2-7 and V is TRBV5-4, with D perhaps TRBD2 (8 bases). The germline gives CDR1 SGHNT, CDR2 YYREEE (reference sequence). Trimming took 4 bases from V and 6 from J, leaving 23 bases between them. The CDR3 spans 16 residues. The CDR3 DNA reads TGTGCCAGCAGCCTCGGGAGGGGGCAGATCCGAGGCGAGCAGTACTTC. Amino acid sequence: CASSLGRGQIRGEQYF. The complete variable domain, with remaining parts taken from reference TRBV5-4 and TRBJ2-7, reads ETGVTQSPTHLIKTRGQQVTLRCSSQSGHNTVSWYQQALGQGPQFIFQYYREEENGRGNFPPRFSGLQFPNYSSELNVNALELDDSALYLCASSLGRGQIRGEQYFGPGTRLTVT.

CDR3 sequence reads: CAISARGIGTSGRPGGDTQYF. The CDR3 coding sequence is TGTGCCATCAGTGCCAGGGGGATCGGGACTAGCGGGAGGCCGGGTGGGGATACGCAGTATTTT. The gene calls are TRBV10-3 and TRBJ2-3, with TRBD2 identical over 15 bases. The V gene end was trimmed by 4 bases and the J gene end by 6 bases; junction bases not matched to a gene: 20. Looked up from germline, CDR1 is ENHRY and CDR2 is SYGVKD. CDR3 length equals 21 residues.

The gene calls are TRBV15 and TRBJ2-5, with D possibly being TRBD1 or TRBD2 (6 bases each). The germline V gene has CDR1 LNHNV and CDR2 YYDKDF (reference sequence). The CDR3 totals 15 residues. With 1 base removed from V and 4 bases from J, the gap between germline ends came to 13 bases. CDR3 bases: TGTGCCACCAGCAGAGGGGGGGCGACGGCAGAGACCCAGTACTTC. As protein: CATSRGGATAETQYF.

This chain connects TRBV28 to TRBJ1-1, with 7 bases that match TRBD1. Losses at the gene ends were 6 bases for V and 3 bases for J; bases not matched to a gene: 7. CDR3 length equals 14 residues. Germline CDR1 and CDR2: MDHEN and SYDVKM. CDR3 sequence reads: CASSPQGMYTEAFF. CDR3 bases: TGTGCCAGCAGCCCACAGGGGATGTACACTGAAGCTTTCTTT.

Notes on this clone: Other DNA variants within this sample encode the same CDR3. The rearrangement uses TRBV5-1 and TRBJ1-3; D uncertain. The length of the CDR3 is 15 residues. Between the trimmed V and J ends, which lost 0 bases and 0 bases, there was a span of 7 bases. CDR1 is SGHRS, CDR2 YFSETQ, per germline. The CDR3, as DNA: TGCGCCAGCAGCTTGGGCAGCGTCTCTGGAAACACCATATATTTT. Protein product: CASSLGSVSGNTIYF. The whole variable domain, filled in from reference TRBV5-1 and TRBJ1-3, reads KAGVTQTPRYLIKTRGQQVTLSCSPISGHRSVSWYQQTPGQGLQFLFEYFSETQRNKGNFPGRFSGRQFSNSRSEMNVSTLELGDSALYLCASSLGSVSGNTIYFGEGSWLTVV.

J is TRBJ2-7 and V is TRBV29-1; 9 bases align to TRBD1. The CDR3 is 11 amino acids. Germline trimming cut 4 bases from V and 5 bases from J; bases unmatched to any gene: 0. Germline CDR1 reads SQVTM; CDR2 reads ANQGSEA. The CDR3, as DNA: TGCAGCGTTGGACAGGGGGACGAGCAGTACTTC. Protein: CSVGQGDEQYF.

V and J are TRBV2 and TRBJ1-4, with D tentatively TRBD1 (6 bases). This CDR3 has 16 residues. CDR1 is SNHLY and CDR2 is FYNNEI in the germline V gene. Trimming left V 2 bases short and J 2 bases short, with 12 bases between. This CDR3 is CASSERARGTNEKLFF. The CDR3, as DNA: TGTGCCAGCAGTGAACGGGCCAGGGGCACTAATGAAAAACTGTTTTTT.

In nucleotides, the CDR3 is TGTGCCAGCAGTGGCTTGGGTGAGCGCTACGAGCAGTACTTC. Its protein is CASSGLGERYEQYF. The chain employs TRBV6-5 and TRBJ2-7; D is ambiguous. Per germline, CDR1 MNHEY and CDR2 SVGAGI. Trimming took off 5 bases at V and 3 bases at J, with 14 bases between the two ends. The length of the CDR3 is 14 residues.

The CDR3 region has the DNA TGTGCCAGCAGCGACCTGACTAGCGTGGGGGAGCTGTTTTTT. It encodes CASSDLTSVGELFF. This rearrangement joins TRBV7-3 to TRBJ2-2; 8 bases fit TRBD2. V trimming: 5 bases; J trimming: 8 bases; junction bases outside the gene matches: 7. Germline V gene sequence: CDR1 SGHTA, CDR2 FQGTGA. The CDR3 is made up of 14 amino acids.

In this sample, this clone turned up once. This sequence joins TRBV7-9 and TRBJ2-7; 7 positions agree with TRBD2. V gave up 5 bases and J gave up 3 bases; unmatched junction bases: 4. The CDR3 runs 13 residues. Germline V gene data show CDR1 as SEHNR and CDR2 as FQNEAQ (reference sequence). In nucleotides, the CDR3 is TGTGCCAGCAGCCCCCGGGGGGTCTACGAGCAGTACTTC. Protein: CASSPRGVYEQYF.

This CDR3 is CASSRIGLKNSTGELFF. CDR3 sequence (DNA): TGTGCCAGCAGCCGGATCGGACTCAAAAACTCCACCGGGGAGCTGTTTTTT. The V and J genes are TRBV7-3 and TRBJ2-2; D perhaps matches TRBD2 (5 bases). V lost 5 bases and J lost 4, with 20 bases in between. This CDR3 spans 17 amino acids. Germline lookup yields CDR1 SGHTA and CDR2 FQGTGA. The whole variable domain, remainder taken from reference TRBV7-3 and TRBJ2-2, is GAGVSQTPSNKVTEKGKYVELRCDPISGHTALYWYRQSLGQGPEFLIYFQGTGAADDSGLPNDRFFAVRPEGSVSTLKIQRTERGDSAVYLCASSRIGLKNSTGELFFGEGSRLTVL.

In the case of this clone: Additional DNA sequences in this sample encode the identical CDR3. The chain is built from TRBV6-5 and TRBJ2-7, with no clear D. This CDR3 contains 11 residues. V was clipped by 1 base and J by 5 bases, with 3 bases between them. Germline CDR1 and CDR2: MNHEY and SVGAGI. The CDR3 region has the DNA TGTGCCAGCAGTTACTTGGACGAGCAGTACTTC. Its translation: CASSYLDEQYF.

This chain links TRBV19 with TRBJ2-5; D is tentatively TRBD1 or TRBD2 (5 bases each). Trimming took off 6 bases at V and 4 bases at J, with 21 bases between the two ends. The length of the CDR3 is 16 residues. Germline CDR1 LNHDA, CDR2 SQIVND (reference sequence). CDR3 protein: CASSSGLLLGGETQYF. CDR3 nucleotide sequence: TGTGCCAGTAGCTCCGGCCTCCTCCTTGGGGGAGAGACCCAGTACTTC.

This clone was recorded only once. The CDR3 DNA sequence: TGTGCCAGCAGCACCCCGCTAGCGGGAGGGTCCTACAATGAGCAGTTCTTC. It specifies CASSTPLAGGSYNEQFF. The rearrangement uses TRBV7-9 and TRBJ2-1, with 12 bases that match TRBD2. Germline V gene lookup returns CDR1 SEHNR and CDR2 FQNEAQ (reference sequence). The CDR3 is made up of 17 amino acids. Trimming at V came to 5 bases and at J to 1 base, leaving 6 bases not matched to a gene.

As DNA, the CDR3 is TGTGCCAGCAGCACTATAGCGGGAGGGCCGGGTGAGCAGTTCTTC. Amino acids: CASSTIAGGPGEQFF. The chain has TRBV11-2 and TRBJ2-1; 11 nucleotides match TRBD2. CDR3 length equals 15 residues. V gave up 5 bases and J gave up 9 bases; unmatched junction bases: 9. Germline CDR1 SGHAT, CDR2 FQNNGV. Full variable domain (missing parts from reference TRBV11-2 and TRBJ2-1): EAGVAQSPRYKIIEKRQSVAFWCNPISGHATLYWYQQILGQGPKLLIQFQNNGVVDDSQLPKDRFSAERLKGVDSTLKIQPAKLEDSAVYLCASSTIAGGPGEQFFGPGTRLTVL.